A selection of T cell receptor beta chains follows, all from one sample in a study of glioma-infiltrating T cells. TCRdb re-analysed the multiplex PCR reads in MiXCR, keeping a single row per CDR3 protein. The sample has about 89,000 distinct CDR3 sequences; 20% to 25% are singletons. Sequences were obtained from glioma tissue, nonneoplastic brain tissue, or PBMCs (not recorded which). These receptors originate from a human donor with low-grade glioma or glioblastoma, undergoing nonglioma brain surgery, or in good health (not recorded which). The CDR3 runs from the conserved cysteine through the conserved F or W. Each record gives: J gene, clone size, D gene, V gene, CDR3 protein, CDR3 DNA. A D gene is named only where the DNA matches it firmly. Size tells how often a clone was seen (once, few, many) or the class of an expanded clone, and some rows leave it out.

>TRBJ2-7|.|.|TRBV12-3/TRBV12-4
CASRWGKLLSEQYF
TGTGCCAGCAGGTGGGGAAAACTTTTGTCCGAGCAGTACTTC
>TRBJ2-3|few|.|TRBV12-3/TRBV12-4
CASSLGDGDTDTQYF
TGTGCCAGCAGTTTAGGGGACGGAGACACAGATACGCAGTATTTT
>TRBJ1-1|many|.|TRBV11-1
CASSFPRGVTEAFF
TGTGCCAGCAGCTTCCCGAGAGGGGTCACTGAAGCTTTCTTT
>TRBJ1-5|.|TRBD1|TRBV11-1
CASSLLDRGWDQPQHF
TGTGCCAGCAGCTTACTGGACAGGGGTTGGGATCAGCCCCAGCATTTT
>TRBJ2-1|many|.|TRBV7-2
CASSLDPGPNEQFF
TGTGCCAGCAGCTTAGACCCGGGCCCAAATGAGCAGTTCTTC
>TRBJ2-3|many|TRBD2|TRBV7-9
CASSSTSGGTDTQYF
TGTGCCAGCAGCTCGACTAGCGGGGGCACAGATACGCAGTATTTT
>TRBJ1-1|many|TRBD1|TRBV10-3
CAISASTGWSEAFF
TGTGCCATCAGCGCCTCGACAGGGTGGTCTGAAGCTTTCTTT
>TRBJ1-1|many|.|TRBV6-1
CASSTGVWAQMNTEAFF
TGTGCCAGCAGTACGGGGGTTTGGGCCCAGATGAACACTGAAGCTTTCTTT
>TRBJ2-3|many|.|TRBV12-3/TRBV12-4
CASTTSRSDTQYF
TGTGCCAGCACCACCAGCCGGTCAGATACGCAGTATTTT
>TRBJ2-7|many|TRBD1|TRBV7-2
CASSVNRGSSYEQYF
TGTGCCAGCAGCGTAAACAGGGGTAGCTCCTACGAGCAGTACTTC
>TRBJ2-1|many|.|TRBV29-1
CSAGDSGRNEQFF
TGCAGCGCGGGAGATAGCGGAAGAAATGAGCAGTTCTTC
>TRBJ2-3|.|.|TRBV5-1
CASSLDMGSTDTQYF
TGCGCCAGCAGCTTGGACATGGGGAGTACAGATACGCAGTATTTT
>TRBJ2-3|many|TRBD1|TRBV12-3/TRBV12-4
CASKGQITDTQYF
TGTGCCAGCAAGGGACAGATCACAGATACGCAGTATTTT
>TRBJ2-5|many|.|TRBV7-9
CASSFAQETQYF
TGTGCCAGCAGCTTTGCCCAAGAGACCCAGTACTTC
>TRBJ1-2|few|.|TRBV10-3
CAISGGPGANYGYTF
TGTGCCATCAGTGGGGGGCCTGGAGCTAACTATGGCTACACCTTC
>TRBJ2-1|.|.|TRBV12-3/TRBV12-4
CASTGGQSSYNEQFF
TGTGCCAGCACTGGGGGCCAGAGCTCCTACAATGAGCAGTTCTTC
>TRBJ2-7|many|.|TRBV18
CASSPILTDTYEQYF
TGTGCCAGCTCACCCATTCTGACGGATACCTACGAGCAGTACTTC
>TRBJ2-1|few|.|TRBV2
CASSVVQLTPDNEQFF
TGTGCCAGCAGTGTGGTTCAGCTCACCCCTGACAATGAGCAGTTCTTC
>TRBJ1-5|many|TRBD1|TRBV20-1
CSARDGTASNQPQHF
TGCAGTGCTAGAGATGGGACAGCTAGCAATCAGCCCCAGCATTTT
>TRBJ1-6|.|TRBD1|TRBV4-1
CASSQDLTGRGFFPLNSPLHF
TGCGCCAGCAGCCAAGATCTCACCGGCAGGGGGTTCTTTCCCCTTAATTCACCCCTCCACTTT
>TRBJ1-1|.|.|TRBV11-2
CASSPVGRNEAFF
TGTGCCAGCAGCCCGGTAGGGAGAAATGAAGCTTTCTTT
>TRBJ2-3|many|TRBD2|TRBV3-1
CASSRNSGGSTDTQYF
TGTGCCAGCAGCCGGAACAGCGGGGGCAGCACAGATACGCAGTATTTT
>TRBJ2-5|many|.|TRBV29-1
CSVVIEQETQYF
TGCAGCGTTGTGATTGAGCAAGAGACCCAGTACTTC
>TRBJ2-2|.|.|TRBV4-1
CSSSLLGGTGNTGELFF
TGCTCCAGCAGCCTCTTGGGGGGGACAGGGAACACCGGGGAGCTGTTTTTT
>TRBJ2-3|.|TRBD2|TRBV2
CASKLAGVDSTYTHYF
TGTGCCAGCAAACTAGCGGGAGTGGATAGCACATATACGCATTATTTT
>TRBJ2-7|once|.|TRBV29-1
CSVVPGPRSYEQYF
TGCAGCGTTGTCCCAGGGCCACGGTCCTACGAGCAGTACTTC
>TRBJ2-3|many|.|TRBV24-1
CATSDSPAGDTQYF
TGTGCCACCAGTGATTCCCCAGCGGGAGATACGCAGTATTTT
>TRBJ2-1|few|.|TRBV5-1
CASSLASQRLGNEQFF
TGCGCCAGCAGCTTGGCCTCTCAGAGGCTGGGTAATGAGCAGTTCTTC
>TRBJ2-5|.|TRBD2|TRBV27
CASSLAGGPSKTQYF
TGTGCCAGCAGTTTGGCGGGAGGGCCCTCGAAGACCCAGTACTTC
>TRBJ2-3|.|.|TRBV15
CATSTSRATDTQYF
TGTGCCACCAGCACATCGCGGGCCACAGATACGCAGTATTTT
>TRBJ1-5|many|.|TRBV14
CASSQANQPQHF
TGTGCCAGCAGCCAAGCGAATCAGCCCCAGCATTTT
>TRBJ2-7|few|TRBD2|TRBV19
CASSPLRGTSGSYEQYF
TGTGCCAGTAGCCCCCTTAGGGGGACTAGCGGTTCCTACGAGCAGTACTTC
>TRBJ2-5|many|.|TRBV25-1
CASSARGRRETQYF
TGTGCCAGCAGTGCCCGGGGGCGCCGCGAGACCCAGTACTTC
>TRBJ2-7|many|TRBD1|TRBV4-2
CASSSSGTGFYEQYF
TGTGCCAGCAGCTCCAGCGGGACAGGGTTTTACGAGCAGTACTTC
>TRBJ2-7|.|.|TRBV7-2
CASSLSVGSSYGQYF
TGTGCCAGCAGCTTATCGGTCGGGTCCTCCTACGGGCAGTACTTC
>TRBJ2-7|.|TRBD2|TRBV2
CAIGLSGGPCEQYF
TGTGCCATCGGGCTAAGCGGGGGGCCCTGCGAGCAGTACTTC
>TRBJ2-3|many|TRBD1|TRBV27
CASSLISHRGTDTQYF
TGTGCCAGCAGTTTAATATCACACAGGGGGACAGATACGCAGTATTTT
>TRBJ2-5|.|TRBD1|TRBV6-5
CASSYSNRGAHSETQYF
TGTGCCAGCAGTTACTCGAACAGGGGGGCGCATTCAGAGACCCAGTACTTC
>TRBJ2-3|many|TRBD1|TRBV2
CASEVGGPTDTQYF
TGTGCCAGTGAAGTAGGGGGCCCCACAGATACGCAGTATTTT
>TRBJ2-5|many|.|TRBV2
CASSEEYLQETQYF
TGTGCCAGCAGTGAAGAGTATCTACAAGAGACCCAGTACTTC
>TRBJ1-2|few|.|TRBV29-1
CSVASFQGSGYTF
TGCAGCGTTGCCTCTTTCCAGGGCAGTGGCTACACCTTC
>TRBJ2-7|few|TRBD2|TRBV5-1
CASSLAPTGLFSYEQYF
TGCGCCAGCAGCTTGGCCCCCACGGGACTATTCTCCTACGAGCAGTACTTC
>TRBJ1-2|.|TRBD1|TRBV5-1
CASSYRQGEDYGYTF
TGCGCCAGCAGCTACAGACAGGGGGAGGACTATGGCTACACCTTC
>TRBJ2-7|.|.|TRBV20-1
CSARETAQTYYQYF
TGCAGTGCTAGAGAGACTGCGCAGACCTACTATCAGTACTTC
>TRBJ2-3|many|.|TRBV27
CASSLPYSADTQYF
TGTGCCAGCAGTTTACCCTACTCGGCAGATACGCAGTATTTT
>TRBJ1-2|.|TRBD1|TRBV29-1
CSVEGQADEGYTF
TGCAGCGTTGAGGGACAGGCAGACGAGGGCTACACCTTC
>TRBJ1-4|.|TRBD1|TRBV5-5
CASSSYRGTNEKLFF
TGTGCCAGCAGCTCGTACAGGGGGACCAATGAAAAACTGTTTTTT
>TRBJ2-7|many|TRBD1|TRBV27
CASSLFAGGESSEQYF
TGTGCCAGCAGTTTATTTGCAGGGGGCGAATCATCCGAGCAGTACTTC
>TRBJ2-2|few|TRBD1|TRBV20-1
CSAREGGPRTGELFF
TGCAGTGCTAGAGAAGGGGGCCCCCGCACCGGGGAGCTGTTTTTT
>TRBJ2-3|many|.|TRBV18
CASSPSGTLTDTQYF
TGTGCCAGCTCACCCTCAGGGACACTCACAGATACGCAGTATTTT
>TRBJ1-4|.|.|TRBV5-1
CASSPVGGVRTEKLFF
TGCGCCAGCAGCCCGGTAGGGGGAGTAAGGACGGAAAAACTGTTTTTT
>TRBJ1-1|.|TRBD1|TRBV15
CATSRDLRGNEAFF
TGTGCCACAAGCAGAGATCTCAGGGGGAATGAAGCTTTCTTT
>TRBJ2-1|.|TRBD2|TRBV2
CASYSGGLYEQFF
TGTGCCAGCTATTCGGGGGGGCTTTATGAGCAGTTCTTC
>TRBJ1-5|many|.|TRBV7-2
CASSRRPGVSSNQPQHF
TGTGCCAGCAGCCGGAGGCCAGGGGTGTCCTCGAATCAGCCCCAGCATTTT
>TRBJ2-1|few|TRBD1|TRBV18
CASSPDRVGNEQFF
TGTGCCAGCTCACCCGACAGGGTGGGCAATGAGCAGTTCTTC
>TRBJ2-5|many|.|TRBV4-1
CASSQGREKETQYF
TGCGCCAGCAGCCAAGGAAGGGAAAAAGAGACCCAGTACTTC
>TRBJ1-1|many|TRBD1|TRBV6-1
CASSLSADSWTGILNTEAFF
TGTGCCAGCAGCCTAAGCGCCGATAGCTGGACAGGGATCCTGAACACTGAAGCTTTCTTT
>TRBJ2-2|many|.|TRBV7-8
CASSSTGLAGELFF
TGTGCCAGCAGCTCAACAGGGTTAGCCGGGGAGCTGTTTTTT
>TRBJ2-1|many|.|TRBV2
CASSEEGAGEQFF
TGTGCCAGCAGTGAAGAAGGCGCGGGCGAGCAGTTCTTC